This is a list of T cell receptor beta chains from one sample in a study of vaccination effects on CD4 cells after COVID-19. These receptors are not linked to any known antigen. The protocol was immunoSEQ multiplex PCR, while the TCRdb copy is restricted to in-frame clones and leaves out a portion. This sample has roughly 23,000 clones, with around 66% found just once. Here the sequenced sample was CD4+ T cells from PBMCs cultured with HCoV-229E spike peptides, taken before COVID-19 vaccination. The source of these receptors is a human donor who received a COVID-19 vaccine. Both conserved end residues are part of each CDR3. A D gene is named only where the DNA matches it firmly. Not all rows give a size; the values are once, few, many and, for expanded clones, a class.

j_call: TRBJ2-1; v_call: TRBV21-1; clone_size: .; d_call: .; cdr3_aa: CASPPLRNSGRGGNEQFF; cdr3_nt: TGTGCCAGCCCACCTCTAAGGAATAGCGGGCGTGGGGGGAATGAGCAGTTCTTC
j_call: TRBJ1-1; v_call: TRBV5-4; clone_size: .; d_call: .; cdr3_aa: CASSLSGTFYTEAFF; cdr3_nt: TGTGCCAGCAGCTTATCCGGCACCTTTTACACTGAAGCTTTCTTT
j_call: TRBJ1-1; v_call: TRBV5-1; clone_size: once; d_call: .; cdr3_aa: CASSLENRGTEAFF; cdr3_nt: TGCGCCAGCAGCTTGGAGAACCGGGGGACTGAAGCTTTCTTT
j_call: TRBJ1-4; v_call: TRBV7-9; clone_size: .; d_call: .; cdr3_aa: CASSLPTGGEKLFF; cdr3_nt: TGTGCCAGCAGCCTACCGACGGGGGGGGAAAAACTGTTTTTT
j_call: TRBJ2-3; v_call: TRBV10-3; clone_size: .; d_call: .; cdr3_aa: CAITGEDTQYF; cdr3_nt: TGTGCCATCACTGGCGAGGATACGCAGTATTTT
j_call: TRBJ2-7; v_call: TRBV7-6; clone_size: .; d_call: .; cdr3_aa: CASSPQGSGTYEQYF; cdr3_nt: TGTGCCAGCAGCCCCCAGGGATCGGGCACCTACGAGCAGTACTTC
j_call: TRBJ2-5; v_call: TRBV19; clone_size: .; d_call: TRBD1; cdr3_aa: CASNTGAKRETQYF; cdr3_nt: TGTGCCAGTAATACAGGGGCTAAGCGGGAGACCCAGTACTTC
j_call: TRBJ2-5; v_call: TRBV2; clone_size: .; d_call: .; cdr3_aa: CASRLLTQTQYF; cdr3_nt: TGTGCCAGCAGACTCCTCACGCAGACCCAGTACTTC
j_call: TRBJ1-5; v_call: TRBV5-1; clone_size: .; d_call: .; cdr3_aa: CASSVGGGQVNQPQHF; cdr3_nt: TGCGCCAGCAGCGTCGGCGGGGGACAAGTCAATCAGCCCCAGCATTTT
j_call: TRBJ1-2; v_call: TRBV6-1; clone_size: .; d_call: TRBD1; cdr3_aa: CASSEGDRVVGYF; cdr3_nt: TGTGCCAGCAGTGAAGGGGACAGGGTAGTTGGCTACTTC
j_call: TRBJ2-7; v_call: TRBV12-3/TRBV12-4; clone_size: .; d_call: .; cdr3_aa: CASSLDIRNEQYF; cdr3_nt: TGTGCCAGCAGTTTGGATATAAGGAACGAGCAGTACTTC
j_call: TRBJ1-1; v_call: TRBV6-5; clone_size: .; d_call: .; cdr3_aa: CASSRGRLNTEAFF; cdr3_nt: TGTGCCAGCAGTCGCGGACGGTTGAACACTGAAGCTTTCTTT
j_call: TRBJ2-5; v_call: TRBV5-1; clone_size: .; d_call: TRBD1; cdr3_aa: CASSLGTGGQETQYF; cdr3_nt: TGCGCCAGCAGCTTGGGGACAGGGGGGCAAGAGACCCAGTACTTC
j_call: TRBJ1-5; v_call: TRBV5-1; clone_size: few; d_call: .; cdr3_aa: CASSLDGGNQPQHF; cdr3_nt: TGCGCCAGCAGCTTGGACGGGGGCAATCAGCCCCAGCATTTT
j_call: TRBJ2-1; v_call: TRBV5-1; clone_size: .; d_call: TRBD1; cdr3_aa: CASSGLIGTGKNEQFF; cdr3_nt: TGCGCCAGCAGCGGATTGATCGGGACAGGGAAGAATGAGCAGTTCTTC
j_call: TRBJ2-2; v_call: TRBV5-4; clone_size: .; d_call: .; cdr3_aa: CASSLRGAGGELFF; cdr3_nt: TGTGCCAGCAGCTTGAGGGGGGCCGGCGGGGAGCTGTTTTTT
j_call: TRBJ2-7; v_call: TRBV3-1/TRBV3-2; clone_size: once; d_call: .; cdr3_aa: CASSLGTGHSGEQYF; cdr3_nt: TGTGCCAGCAGCCTAGGTACAGGGCACAGCGGCGAGCAGTACTTC
j_call: TRBJ2-7; v_call: TRBV4-1; clone_size: medium-sized; d_call: .; cdr3_aa: CASRRGAGASYEQYF; cdr3_nt: TGCGCCAGCAGGCGGGGCGCCGGGGCCTCCTACGAGCAGTACTTC
j_call: TRBJ1-1; v_call: TRBV3-1/TRBV3-2; clone_size: once; d_call: .; cdr3_aa: CASSHYAREAFF; cdr3_nt: TGTGCCAGCAGCCATTACGCGCGAGAAGCTTTCTTT
j_call: TRBJ2-1; v_call: TRBV7-2; clone_size: .; d_call: .; cdr3_aa: CASSFESAYNEQFF; cdr3_nt: TGTGCCAGCAGCTTTGAGTCAGCCTACAATGAGCAGTTCTTC
j_call: TRBJ2-7; v_call: TRBV18; clone_size: .; d_call: TRBD1; cdr3_aa: CASSPWTGREQYF; cdr3_nt: TGTGCCAGCTCACCATGGACAGGGAGGGAGCAGTACTTC
j_call: TRBJ1-5; v_call: TRBV21-1; clone_size: once; d_call: .; cdr3_aa: CASSKKVGPLPGPSNQPQHF; cdr3_nt: TGTGCCAGCAGCAAAAAAGTGGGGCCCCTACCGGGACCTAGCAATCAGCCCCAGCATTTT
j_call: TRBJ2-1; v_call: TRBV4-1; clone_size: .; d_call: .; cdr3_aa: CASSQLGEQFF; cdr3_nt: TGCGCCAGCAGCCAGTTAGGTGAGCAGTTCTTC
j_call: TRBJ1-4; v_call: TRBV6-2/TRBV6-3; clone_size: .; d_call: .; cdr3_aa: CASSYSTVGTVDEKLFF; cdr3_nt: TGTGCCAGCAGTTACTCGACCGTAGGAACGGTCGATGAAAAACTGTTTTTT
j_call: TRBJ1-2; v_call: TRBV5-1; clone_size: .; d_call: .; cdr3_aa: CASSLGTVPYGYTF; cdr3_nt: TGCGCCAGCAGCTTGGGGACAGTCCCCTATGGCTACACCTTC
j_call: TRBJ2-5; v_call: TRBV19; clone_size: .; d_call: TRBD2; cdr3_aa: CASSLAGALETQYF; cdr3_nt: TGTGCCAGTAGTCTAGCGGGGGCCCTAGAGACCCAGTACTTC
j_call: TRBJ1-3; v_call: TRBV7-6; clone_size: .; d_call: .; cdr3_aa: CASSLRGTYSSGNTIYF; cdr3_nt: TGTGCCAGCAGCTTACGGGGAACTTACAGCTCTGGAAACACCATATATTTT
j_call: TRBJ2-7; v_call: TRBV18; clone_size: .; d_call: TRBD1; cdr3_aa: CASSGTGTGGYEQYF; cdr3_nt: TGTGCCAGCTCAGGCACCGGGACAGGGGGCTACGAGCAGTACTTC
j_call: TRBJ2-3; v_call: TRBV21-1; clone_size: .; d_call: .; cdr3_aa: CASSNLGLAGGTDTQYF; cdr3_nt: TGTGCCAGCAGCAATCTGGGACTAGCGGGGGGGACAGATACGCAGTATTTT
j_call: TRBJ1-3; v_call: TRBV7-2; clone_size: .; d_call: .; cdr3_aa: CASSLVDSSGNTIYF; cdr3_nt: TGTGCCAGCAGCTTAGTGGACTCCTCTGGAAACACCATATATTTT
j_call: TRBJ2-1; v_call: TRBV27; clone_size: .; d_call: TRBD2; cdr3_aa: CASSILGSGRVNEQFF; cdr3_nt: TGTGCCAGCAGTATCCTCGGGAGCGGGAGGGTCAATGAGCAGTTCTTC
j_call: TRBJ2-2; v_call: TRBV19; clone_size: .; d_call: .; cdr3_aa: CASSTAAAPRTGELFF; cdr3_nt: TGTGCCAGTAGTACCGCCGCGGCCCCCCGGACCGGGGAGCTGTTTTTT
j_call: TRBJ2-1; v_call: TRBV19; clone_size: .; d_call: TRBD2; cdr3_aa: CASSMSSGRYNEQFF; cdr3_nt: TGTGCCAGTAGTATGAGTAGCGGGAGATACAATGAGCAGTTCTTC
j_call: TRBJ1-1; v_call: TRBV11-2; clone_size: .; d_call: .; cdr3_aa: CASSPGTWAFF; cdr3_nt: TGTGCCAGCAGCCCCGGGACATGGGCTTTCTTT
j_call: TRBJ2-3; v_call: TRBV6-5; clone_size: once; d_call: .; cdr3_aa: CASRGTAIQADTQYF; cdr3_nt: TGTGCCAGCAGGGGAACAGCGATTCAGGCAGATACGCAGTATTTT
j_call: TRBJ2-5; v_call: TRBV5-1; clone_size: .; d_call: .; cdr3_aa: CASSLRAGDETQYF; cdr3_nt: TGCGCCAGCAGCTTGCGGGCAGGGGATGAGACCCAGTACTTC
j_call: TRBJ2-7; v_call: TRBV4-1; clone_size: medium-sized; d_call: .; cdr3_aa: CASSQGTLSYSYEQYF; cdr3_nt: TGCGCCAGCAGCCAAGGTACGCTCAGCTACTCCTACGAGCAGTACTTC
j_call: TRBJ2-3; v_call: TRBV9; clone_size: .; d_call: .; cdr3_aa: CASTRSGGTSTDTQYF; cdr3_nt: TGTGCCAGCACTCGGTCCGGCGGGACTAGCACAGATACGCAGTATTTT
j_call: TRBJ2-7; v_call: TRBV2; clone_size: once; d_call: TRBD2; cdr3_aa: CASSEAVKLAPPLEQYF; cdr3_nt: TGTGCCAGCAGTGAAGCCGTGAAACTAGCGCCGCCCCTGGAGCAGTACTTC
j_call: TRBJ2-1; v_call: TRBV19; clone_size: once; d_call: .; cdr3_aa: CASSIDRTGSYNEQFF; cdr3_nt: TGTGCCAGTAGTATAGATCGCACAGGATCCTACAATGAGCAGTTCTTC
j_call: TRBJ2-3; v_call: TRBV7-8; clone_size: .; d_call: .; cdr3_aa: CASSLFDTDTQYF; cdr3_nt: TGTGCCAGCAGCTTATTTGACACAGATACGCAGTATTTT
j_call: TRBJ2-7; v_call: TRBV5-1; clone_size: once; d_call: TRBD2; cdr3_aa: CASSLVAGGPPYEQYF; cdr3_nt: TGCGCCAGCAGCTTGGTAGCGGGAGGGCCCCCCTACGAGCAGTACTTC
j_call: TRBJ2-7; v_call: TRBV10-2; clone_size: .; d_call: TRBD1; cdr3_aa: CASSDSGTVSSYEQYF; cdr3_nt: TGCGCCAGCAGTGATTCCGGGACAGTGAGCTCCTACGAGCAGTACTTC
j_call: TRBJ2-7; v_call: TRBV2; clone_size: few; d_call: .; cdr3_aa: CASPSVSYEQYF; cdr3_nt: TGTGCCAGCCCCTCAGTGTCCTACGAGCAGTACTTC
j_call: TRBJ1-1; v_call: TRBV18; clone_size: .; d_call: TRBD1; cdr3_aa: CASSMGTGASMNTEAFF; cdr3_nt: TGTGCCAGCTCAATGGGGACAGGGGCAAGCATGAACACTGAAGCTTTCTTT
j_call: TRBJ2-5; v_call: TRBV18; clone_size: .; d_call: TRBD2; cdr3_aa: CASSLGGGRAGFKTQYF; cdr3_nt: TGTGCCAGCTCACTCGGAGGCGGGAGGGCAGGATTCAAGACCCAGTACTTC
j_call: TRBJ1-3; v_call: TRBV15; clone_size: few; d_call: TRBD1; cdr3_aa: CATLLGQGTGNTIYF; cdr3_nt: TGTGCCACGCTCCTGGGACAGGGGACTGGAAACACCATATATTTT
j_call: TRBJ1-2; v_call: TRBV5-4; clone_size: few; d_call: .; cdr3_aa: CASRGGAAYGYTF; cdr3_nt: TGTGCCAGCAGGGGGGGAGCTGCGTATGGCTACACCTTC
j_call: TRBJ1-1; v_call: TRBV9; clone_size: .; d_call: .; cdr3_aa: CASSRSPNTEAFF; cdr3_nt: TGTGCCAGCAGTCGGAGCCCGAACACTGAAGCTTTCTTT
j_call: TRBJ2-3; v_call: TRBV14; clone_size: .; d_call: .; cdr3_aa: CASSQDHSGNTQYF; cdr3_nt: TGTGCCAGCAGCCAAGATCATTCGGGGAATACGCAGTATTTT